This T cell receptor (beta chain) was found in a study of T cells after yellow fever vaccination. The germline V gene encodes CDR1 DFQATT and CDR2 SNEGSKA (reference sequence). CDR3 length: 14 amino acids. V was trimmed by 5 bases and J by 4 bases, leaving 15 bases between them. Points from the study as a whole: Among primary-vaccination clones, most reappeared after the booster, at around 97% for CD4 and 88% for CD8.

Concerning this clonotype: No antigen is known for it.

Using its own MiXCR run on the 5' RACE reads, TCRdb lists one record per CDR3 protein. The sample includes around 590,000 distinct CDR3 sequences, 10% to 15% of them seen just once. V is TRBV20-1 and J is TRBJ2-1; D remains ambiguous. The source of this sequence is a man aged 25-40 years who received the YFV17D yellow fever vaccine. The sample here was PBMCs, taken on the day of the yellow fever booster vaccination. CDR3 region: CSAAPPGRYNEQFF. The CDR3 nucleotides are TGCAGTGCTGCCCCCCCCGGCCGGTACAATGAGCAGTTCTTC.